What follows are 14 T cell receptor beta chains derived from one specimen sequenced in a study of cytomegalovirus exposure and HLA in healthy donors. Primers for the PCR totalled 60 Vbeta and 13 Jbeta. The method was immunoSEQ multiplex PCR; TCRdb's version includes in-frame clones alone and lacks a portion of them. This sample's clone table lists 65,000 to 80,000 clones. Sequenced: PBMCs. These receptors came from a female donor in good health and CMV-seropositive.

V gene TRBV2 combines with J gene TRBJ2-3; 14 bases agree with TRBD2. Trimming took 7 bases from V and 6 from J; bases not matched to a gene: 6. Germline assignment: CDR1 SNHLY and CDR2 FYNNEI. The CDR3 extends over 15 amino acids. The CDR3 DNA is TGTGCCAGCAAAGGACTAGCGGGAGGATTGGATACGCAGTATTTT. It encodes CASKGLAGGLDTQYF.

V gene TRBV19 combines with J gene TRBJ1-3; TRBD1 matches at 7 bases. V lost 3 bases to trimming and J lost 4 bases; unmatched junction nucleotides: 12. The CDR3 contains 17 residues. Germline CDR1 LNHDA, CDR2 SQIVND (reference sequence). This chain's CDR3 is CASSMARDSRFGNTIYF. Here the CDR3 DNA reads TGTGCCAGTAGTATGGCGAGGGACAGCAGATTCGGAAACACCATATATTTT.

The V and J genes are TRBV4-2 and TRBJ2-7, with 11 bases identical to TRBD2. The CDR3 consists of 16 residues. Germline loops: CDR1 LGHNA, CDR2 YNFKEQ. Germline trimming cut 0 bases from V and 3 bases from J; bases unmatched to any gene: 4. The CDR3 reads CASSQDASGRNYEQYF. The DNA for the CDR3 is TGTGCCAGCAGCCAAGACGCTAGCGGGAGGAACTACGAGCAGTACTTC.

The chain employs TRBV7-8 and TRBJ2-2; 7 bases agree with TRBD2. V was clipped by 5 bases and J by 5 bases; unmatched bases: 8. Per the germline V gene, CDR1 is SGHVS and CDR2 is FQNEAQ. The CDR3 runs 15 residues. The DNA of the CDR3 is TGTGCCAGCAGCCTTGGACTAGTGAGGACCGGGGAGCTGTTTTTT. Its translation is CASSLGLVRTGELFF.

The rearrangement uses TRBV18 and TRBJ2-5; D possibly corresponds to TRBD2 (6 bases). V gave up 0 bases and J gave up 2 bases, with 10 bases separating them. This CDR3 region has 15 residues. The germline V gene has CDR1 KGHSH and CDR2 LQKENI. The CDR3 sequence is CASSPPEGRQETQYF. CDR3 DNA sequence: TGTGCCAGCTCACCACCGGAGGGAAGACAAGAGACCCAGTACTTC.

Notes on this clone: Other nucleotide sequences in the sample specify the same CDR3. The chain links TRBV28 to TRBJ2-7; no clear D gene. Germline values: CDR1 MDHEN, CDR2 SYDVKM. The CDR3 has 12 amino acids. Trimming cost V 6 bases and J 0 bases, with 6 bases left between them. The CDR3 protein is CASSSSSYEQYF. The CDR3 DNA reads TGTGCCAGCAGCTCCTCCTCCTACGAGCAGTACTTC. The full variable domain, in which reference TRBV28 and TRBJ2-7 provide the parts outside the CDR3, is DVKVTQSSRYLVKRTGEKVFLECVQDMDHENMFWYRQDPGLGLRLIYFSYDVKMKEKGDIPEGYSVSREKKERFSLILESASTNQTSMYLCASSSSSYEQYFGPGTRLTVT.

The gene calls are TRBV10-2 and TRBJ2-1, with 8 bases that match TRBD1. This CDR3 has 15 residues. Germline-derived CDR1 and CDR2 are WSHSY and SAAADI. V gave up 7 bases and J gave up 4 bases; unmatched junction bases: 9. DNA for the CDR3: TGCGCCAGCACACCCAACAGGGGGGCGTACAATGAGCAGTTCTTC. Translating gives CASTPNRGAYNEQFF.

The rearrangement links TRBV7-9 to TRBJ1-1; D perhaps matches TRBD1 (5 bases). Trimming removed 2 bases from V and 4 bases from J, with 17 bases in between. The CDR3 spans 16 residues. Germline-derived CDR1 and CDR2 are SEHNR and FQNEAQ (reference sequence). The CDR3 bases are TGTGCCAGCAGCTTATGGTCATGGCAGGGCGCCACTGAAGCTTTCTTT. It specifies CASSLWSWQGATEAFF. The full variable domain, its missing parts supplied by reference TRBV7-9 and TRBJ1-1, is DTGVSQNPRHKITKRGQNVTFRCDPISEHNRLYWYRQTLGQGPEFLTYFQNEAQLEKSRLLSDRFSAERPKGSFSTLEIQRTEQGDSAMYLCASSLWSWQGATEAFFGQGTRLTVV.

The chain couples TRBV18 to TRBJ2-1; 10 nucleotides align to TRBD1. The CDR3 totals 14 residues. Per germline, CDR1 KGHSH and CDR2 LQKENI. V was clipped by 8 bases and J by 9 bases; unmatched bases: 10. CDR3 DNA sequence: TGTGCCAGCACTTTGGACAGGGGGAATGGTGAGCAGTTCTTC. The encoded protein is CASTLDRGNGEQFF.

The DNA of the CDR3 is TGTGCCTGGAGGAACAGGGGGGGCACTGAAGCTTTCTTT. Translation gives CAWRNRGGTEAFF. The chain has TRBV30 and TRBJ1-1; 8 nucleotides align to TRBD1. Germline V gene sequence: CDR1 GTSNPN, CDR2 SVGIG (reference sequence). This CDR3 region has 13 residues. V was clipped by 3 bases and J by 4 bases; unmatched bases: 4.

The V and J genes are TRBV9 and TRBJ2-3; TRBD2 matches 10 bases. The CDR3 runs 17 residues. Germline trimming cut 4 bases from V and 5 bases from J; bases unmatched to any gene: 13. Germline lookup yields CDR1 SGDLS and CDR2 YYNGEE. The CDR3 is CASSKKGSGGAVDTQYF. The CDR3 DNA sequence: TGTGCCAGCAGCAAAAAGGGAAGCGGGGGGGCAGTAGATACGCAGTATTTT.

J is TRBJ1-5 and V is TRBV5-1, with 7 bases lining up with TRBD1. Per germline, CDR1 SGHRS and CDR2 YFSETQ. Trimming cost V 2 bases and J 5 bases; bases outside gene matches: 1. This CDR3 region has 13 residues. The CDR3 loop is CASSFTGDQPQHF. CDR3 bases: TGCGCCAGCAGCTTTACAGGGGATCAGCCCCAGCATTTT.

The chain couples TRBV6-5 to TRBJ1-2, with D perhaps TRBD1 (6 bases). Germline values: CDR1 MNHEY, CDR2 SVGAGI. The CDR3 extends over 14 amino acids. Trimming took off 4 bases at V and 3 bases at J, with 12 bases between the two ends. CDR3 in amino acids: CASSSLGADYGYTF. The CDR3 DNA reads TGTGCCAGCAGTTCCTTGGGGGCCGACTATGGCTACACCTTC.

V is TRBV16 and J is TRBJ1-2; TRBD1 matches at 9 bases. V lost 0 bases and J lost 8; bases outside the gene matches: 7. This CDR3 is built from 15 residues. Germline-derived CDR1 and CDR2 are KGHSY and FQNENV. The CDR3 nucleotides are TGTGCCAGCAGCCAATCCGGGGGACAGGGCGAAGGCTACACCTTC. Residues: CASSQSGGQGEGYTF.